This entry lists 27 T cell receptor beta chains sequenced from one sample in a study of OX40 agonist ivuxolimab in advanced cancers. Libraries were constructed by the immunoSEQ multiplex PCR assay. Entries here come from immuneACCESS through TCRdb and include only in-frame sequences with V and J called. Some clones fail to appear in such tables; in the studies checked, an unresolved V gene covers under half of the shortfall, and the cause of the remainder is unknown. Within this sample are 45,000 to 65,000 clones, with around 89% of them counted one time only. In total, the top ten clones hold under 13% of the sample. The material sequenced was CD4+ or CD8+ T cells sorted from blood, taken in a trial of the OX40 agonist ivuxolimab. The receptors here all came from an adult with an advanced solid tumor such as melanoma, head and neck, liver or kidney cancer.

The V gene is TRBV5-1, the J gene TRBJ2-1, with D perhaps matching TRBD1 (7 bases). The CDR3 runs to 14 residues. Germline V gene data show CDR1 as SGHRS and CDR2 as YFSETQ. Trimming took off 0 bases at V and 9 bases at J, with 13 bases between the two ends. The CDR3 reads CASSLGQGGGEQFF. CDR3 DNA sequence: TGCGCCAGCAGCTTGGGGCAGGGGGGCGGTGAGCAGTTCTTC.

CDR3 nucleotide sequence: TGTGCCACCAGCGGATTGAGGCACACAGGGGCCCACGGGCAGTTCTTC. As protein: CATSGLRHTGAHGQFF. V usage is TRBV15 and J usage is TRBJ2-1; 7 nucleotides line up with TRBD1. J lost 12 bases, V lost 5 bases, and 19 bases had no gene match. CDR3 length: 16 residues. The germline V gene encodes CDR1 LNHNV and CDR2 YYDKDF (reference sequence).

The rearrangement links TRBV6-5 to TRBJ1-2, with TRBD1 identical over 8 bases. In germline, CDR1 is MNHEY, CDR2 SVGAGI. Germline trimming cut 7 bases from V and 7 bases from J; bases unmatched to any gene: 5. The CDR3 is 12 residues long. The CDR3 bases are TGTGCCAGCACCAAGGACAGGGCTGGCTACACCTTC. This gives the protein CASTKDRAGYTF.

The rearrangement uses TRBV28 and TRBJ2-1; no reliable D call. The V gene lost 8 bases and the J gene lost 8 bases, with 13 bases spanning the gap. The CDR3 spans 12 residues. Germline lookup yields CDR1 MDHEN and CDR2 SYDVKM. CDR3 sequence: CASFTQDHEQFF. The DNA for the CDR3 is TGTGCCAGCTTTACTCAGGACCATGAGCAGTTCTTC.

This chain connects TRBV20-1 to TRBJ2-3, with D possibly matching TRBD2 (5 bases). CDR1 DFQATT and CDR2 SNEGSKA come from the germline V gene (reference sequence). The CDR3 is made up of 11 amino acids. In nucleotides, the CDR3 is TGCAGCCCCCTAGCTACAGATACGCAGTATTTT. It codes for CSPLATDTQYF.

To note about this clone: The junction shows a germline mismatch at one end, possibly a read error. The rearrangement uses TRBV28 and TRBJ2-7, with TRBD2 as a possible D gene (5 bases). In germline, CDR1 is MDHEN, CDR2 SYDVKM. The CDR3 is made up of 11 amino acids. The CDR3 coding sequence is TGTGCCAGCAGCACGACCGGGCCGGGATTCTTC. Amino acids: CASSTTGPGFF. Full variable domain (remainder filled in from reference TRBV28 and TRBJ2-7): DVKVTQSSRYLVKRTGEKVFLECVQDMDHENMFWYRQDPGLGLRLIYFSYDVKMKEKGDIPEGYSVSREKKERFSLILESASTNQTSMYLCASSTTGPGFFGPGTRLTVT.

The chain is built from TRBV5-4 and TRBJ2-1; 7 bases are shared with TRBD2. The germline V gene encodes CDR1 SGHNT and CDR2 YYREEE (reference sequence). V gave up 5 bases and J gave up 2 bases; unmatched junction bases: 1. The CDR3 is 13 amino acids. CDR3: CASRAGPYNEQFF. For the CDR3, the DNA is TGTGCCAGCAGAGCGGGGCCCTACAATGAGCAGTTCTTC. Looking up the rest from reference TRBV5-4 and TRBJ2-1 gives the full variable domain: ETGVTQSPTHLIKTRGQQVTLRCSSQSGHNTVSWYQQALGQGPQFIFQYYREEENGRGNFPPRFSGLQFPNYSSELNVNALELDDSALYLCASRAGPYNEQFFGPGTRLTVL.

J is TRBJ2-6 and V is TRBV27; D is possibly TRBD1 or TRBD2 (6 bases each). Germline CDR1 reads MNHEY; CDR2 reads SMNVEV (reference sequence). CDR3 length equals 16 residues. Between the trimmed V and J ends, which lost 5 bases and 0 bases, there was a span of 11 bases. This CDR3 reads CASSIGGYSGANVLTF. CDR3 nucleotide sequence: TGTGCCAGCAGTATAGGGGGGTACTCTGGGGCCAACGTCCTGACTTTC.

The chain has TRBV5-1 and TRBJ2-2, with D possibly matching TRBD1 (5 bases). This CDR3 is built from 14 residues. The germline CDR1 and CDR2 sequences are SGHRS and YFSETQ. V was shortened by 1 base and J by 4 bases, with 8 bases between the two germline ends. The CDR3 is CASSLTGATGELFF. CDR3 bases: TGCGCCAGCAGCTTGACAGGAGCCACCGGGGAGCTGTTTTTT.

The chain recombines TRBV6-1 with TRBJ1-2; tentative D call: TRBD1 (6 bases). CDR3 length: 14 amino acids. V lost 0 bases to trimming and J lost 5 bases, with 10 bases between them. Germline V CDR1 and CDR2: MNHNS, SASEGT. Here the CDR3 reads CASSEAWGRYGYTF. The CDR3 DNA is TGTGCCAGCAGTGAAGCCTGGGGGCGGTATGGCTACACCTTC.

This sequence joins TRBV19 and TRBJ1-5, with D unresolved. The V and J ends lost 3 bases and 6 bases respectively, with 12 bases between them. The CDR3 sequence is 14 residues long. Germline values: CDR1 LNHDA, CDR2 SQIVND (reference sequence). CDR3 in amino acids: CASSITGGRQPQHF. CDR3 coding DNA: TGTGCCAGTAGTATTACGGGCGGACGTCAGCCCCAGCATTTT. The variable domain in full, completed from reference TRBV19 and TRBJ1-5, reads DGGITQSPKYLFRKEGQNVTLSCEQNLNHDAMYWYRQDPGQGLRLIYYSQIVNDFQKGDIAEGYSVSREKKESFPLTVTSAQKNPTAFYLCASSITGGRQPQHFGDGTRLSIL.

CDR3 DNA sequence: TGCAGCGTTAAACCGGCGGGACAAAACATTCAGTACTTC. Residues: CSVKPAGQNIQYF. The chain recombines TRBV29-1 with TRBJ2-4; a weak D match, TRBD2 (6 bases). The germline V gene has CDR1 SQVTM and CDR2 ANQGSEA. With 5 bases removed from V and 5 bases from J, the gap between germline ends came to 13 bases. This CDR3 is built from 13 residues.

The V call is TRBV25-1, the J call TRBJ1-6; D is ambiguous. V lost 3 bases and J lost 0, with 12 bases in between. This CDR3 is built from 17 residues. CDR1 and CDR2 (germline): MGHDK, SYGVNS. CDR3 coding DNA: TGTGCCAGCAGTGAGAGCGAGGATAGCTCCTATAATTCACCCCTCCACTTT. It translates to CASSESEDSSYNSPLHF.

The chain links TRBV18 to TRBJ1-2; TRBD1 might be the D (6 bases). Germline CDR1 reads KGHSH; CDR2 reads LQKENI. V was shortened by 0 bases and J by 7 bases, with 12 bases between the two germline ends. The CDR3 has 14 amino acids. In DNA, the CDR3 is TGTGCCAGCTCACCACCGGGGGGGCCCGGTGGCTACACCTTC. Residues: CASSPPGGPGGYTF.

CDR3 protein: CASSLDPGFTDTQYF. In DNA form, the CDR3 reads TGTGCCAGCAGCTTAGATCCGGGTTTCACAGATACGCAGTATTTT. The J gene is TRBJ2-3, the V gene TRBV7-8; D ambiguous. The CDR3 is made up of 15 amino acids. CDR1 is SGHVS, CDR2 FQNEAQ, per germline. Trimming stripped 1 base from V and 2 bases from J, with 10 bases between.

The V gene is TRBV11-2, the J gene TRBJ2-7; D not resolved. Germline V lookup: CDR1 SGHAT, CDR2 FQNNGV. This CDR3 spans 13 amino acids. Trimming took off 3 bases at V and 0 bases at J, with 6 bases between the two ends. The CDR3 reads CASSFSSSYEQYF. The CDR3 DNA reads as TGTGCCAGCAGCTTTAGTAGCTCCTACGAGCAGTACTTC.

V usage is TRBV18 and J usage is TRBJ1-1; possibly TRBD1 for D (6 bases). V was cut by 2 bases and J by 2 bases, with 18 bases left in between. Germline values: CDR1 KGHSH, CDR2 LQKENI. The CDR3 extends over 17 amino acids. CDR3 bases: TGTGCCAGCTCACCAGATATTTTTCAGGGGCAAAACACTGAAGCTTTCTTT. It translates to CASSPDIFQGQNTEAFF.

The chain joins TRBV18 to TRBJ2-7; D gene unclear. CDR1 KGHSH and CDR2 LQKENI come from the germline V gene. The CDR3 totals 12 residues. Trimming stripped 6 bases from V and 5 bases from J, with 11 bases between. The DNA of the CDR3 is TGTGCCAGCTCCCTCGACCAACACGAGCAGTACTTC. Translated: CASSLDQHEQYF. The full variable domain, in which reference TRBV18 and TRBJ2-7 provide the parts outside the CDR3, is NAGVMQNPRHLVRRRGQEARLRCSPMKGHSHVYWYRQLPEEGLKFMVYLQKENIIDESGMPKERFSAEFPKEGPSILRIQQVVRGDSAAYFCASSLDQHEQYFGPGTRLTVT.

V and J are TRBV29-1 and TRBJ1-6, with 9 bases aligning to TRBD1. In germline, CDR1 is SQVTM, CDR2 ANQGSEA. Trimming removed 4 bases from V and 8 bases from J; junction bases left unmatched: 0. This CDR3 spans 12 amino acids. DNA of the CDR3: TGCAGCGTTGGGACAGGGGATTCACCCCTCCACTTT. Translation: CSVGTGDSPLHF.

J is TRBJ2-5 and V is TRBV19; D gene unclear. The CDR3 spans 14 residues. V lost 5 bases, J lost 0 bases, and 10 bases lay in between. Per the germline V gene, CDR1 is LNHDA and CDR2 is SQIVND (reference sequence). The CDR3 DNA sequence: TGTGCCAGTAGTGCCAGAACCAACCAAGAGACCCAGTACTTC. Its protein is CASSARTNQETQYF.

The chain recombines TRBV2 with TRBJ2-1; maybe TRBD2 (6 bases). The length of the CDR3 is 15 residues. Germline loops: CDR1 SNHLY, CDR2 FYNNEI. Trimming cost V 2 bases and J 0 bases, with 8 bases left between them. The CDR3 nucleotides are TGTGCCAGCAGTGAAAGGACTACCTCCTACAATGAGCAGTTCTTC. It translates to CASSERTTSYNEQFF.

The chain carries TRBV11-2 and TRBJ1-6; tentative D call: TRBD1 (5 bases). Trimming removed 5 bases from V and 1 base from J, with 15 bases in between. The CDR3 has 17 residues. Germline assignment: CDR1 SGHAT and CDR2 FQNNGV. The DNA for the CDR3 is TGTGCCAGCAGCCCGCTCCGGGGGAATTCCTATAATTCACCCCTCCACTTT. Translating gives CASSPLRGNSYNSPLHF.

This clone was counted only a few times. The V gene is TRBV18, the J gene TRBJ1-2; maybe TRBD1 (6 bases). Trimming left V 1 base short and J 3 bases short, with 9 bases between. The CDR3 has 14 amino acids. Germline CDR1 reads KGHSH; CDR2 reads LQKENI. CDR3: CASSPRRGDYGYTF. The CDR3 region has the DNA TGTGCCAGCTCACCACGTAGGGGGGACTATGGCTACACCTTC. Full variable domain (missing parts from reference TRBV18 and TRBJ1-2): NAGVMQNPRHLVRRRGQEARLRCSPMKGHSHVYWYRQLPEEGLKFMVYLQKENIIDESGMPKERFSAEFPKEGPSILRIQQVVRGDSAAYFCASSPRRGDYGYTFGSGTRLTVV.

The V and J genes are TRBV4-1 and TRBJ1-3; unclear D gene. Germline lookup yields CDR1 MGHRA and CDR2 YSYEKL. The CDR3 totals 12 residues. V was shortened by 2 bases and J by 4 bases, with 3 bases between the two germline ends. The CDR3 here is CASSQMGNTIYF. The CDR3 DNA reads TGCGCCAGCAGCCAAATGGGAAACACCATATATTTT.

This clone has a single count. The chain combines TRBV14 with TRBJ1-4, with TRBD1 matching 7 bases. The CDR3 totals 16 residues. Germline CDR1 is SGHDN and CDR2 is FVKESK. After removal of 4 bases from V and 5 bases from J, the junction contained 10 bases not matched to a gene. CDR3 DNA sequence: TGTGCCAGCAGCCCAAACAGGGGATTGGGAAATGAAAAACTGTTTTTT. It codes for CASSPNRGLGNEKLFF.

The CDR3 DNA sequence: TGTGCCTGGGGATCCGGGACTAGCCTCACAGATACGCAGTATTTT. Amino acid sequence: CAWGSGTSLTDTQYF. V gene TRBV30 combines with J gene TRBJ2-3; 9 nucleotides align to TRBD2. Germline values: CDR1 GTSNPN, CDR2 SVGIG (reference sequence). The CDR3 is made up of 15 amino acids. Trimming took 5 bases from V and 2 from J; bases not matched to a gene: 8.

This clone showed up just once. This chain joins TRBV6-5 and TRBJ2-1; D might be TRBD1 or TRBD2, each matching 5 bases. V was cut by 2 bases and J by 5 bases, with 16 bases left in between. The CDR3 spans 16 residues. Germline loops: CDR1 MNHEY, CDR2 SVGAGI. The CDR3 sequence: CASSYAGTGLNNEQFF. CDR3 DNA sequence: TGTGCCAGCAGTTACGCCGGGACGGGGCTGAACAATGAGCAGTTCTTC.